This T cell receptor (beta chain) emerged from a study of beta chain features in type 1 diabetes. Whole-study context: Patients were similar to healthy donors in age and gender (as well as in cell yields). Notes on the study in general: cDNA-based sequencing might over-represent cells highly expressing TCR. The study found that naive, central memory and Treg TCRB repertoires appeared more similar in patients than in healthy donors.

Germline CDR1 ENHRY, CDR2 SYGVKD. The CDR3 extends over 14 amino acids. Deletions cut 4 bases from V and 1 base from J, with 11 bases between. Sorting based on CD45RO/CCR7/CD25/CD127/CD95/CD27 separated CD4+ naive, central memory, regulatory and stem cell-like memory cells. In regard to this clone: Its target is not known.

Expressed TCRB transcripts were sequenced because the entire RNA isolate underwent reverse transcription. The assay was immunoSEQ multiplex PCR, and TCRdb's table has in-frame clones only and misses some. There are roughly 140,000 clones in the sample; under 60% occur only once, and around 0.43% lies in the top ten. The sequence derives from a man aged 18 to 29 in good health. Material: Tregs from blood. This rearrangement joins TRBV10-3 to TRBJ2-7; D may be TRBD1 (6 bases). Here the CDR3 reads CAISADRTSYEQYF. As DNA, the CDR3 is TGTGCCATCAGTGCCGACAGGACTTCCTACGAGCAGTACTTC.